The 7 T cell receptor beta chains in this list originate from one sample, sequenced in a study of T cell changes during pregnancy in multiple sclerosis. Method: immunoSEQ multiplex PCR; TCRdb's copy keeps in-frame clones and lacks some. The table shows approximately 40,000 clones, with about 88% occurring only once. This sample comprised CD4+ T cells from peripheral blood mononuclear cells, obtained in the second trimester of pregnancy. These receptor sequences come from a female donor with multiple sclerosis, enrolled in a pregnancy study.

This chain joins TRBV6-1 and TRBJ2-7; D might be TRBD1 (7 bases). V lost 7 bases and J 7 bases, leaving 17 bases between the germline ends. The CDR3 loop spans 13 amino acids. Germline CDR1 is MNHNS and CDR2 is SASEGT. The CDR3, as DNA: TGTGCCAGCACCCCCAGGGGGGCGCAGGAGCAGTACTTC. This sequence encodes CASTPRGAQEQYF.

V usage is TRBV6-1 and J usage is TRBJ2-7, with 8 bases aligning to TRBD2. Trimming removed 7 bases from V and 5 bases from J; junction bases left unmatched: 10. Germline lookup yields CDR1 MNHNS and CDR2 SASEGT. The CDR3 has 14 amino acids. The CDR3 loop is CASTRSGRLNEQYF. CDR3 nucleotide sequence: TGTGCCAGCACCAGAAGCGGGAGACTCAACGAGCAGTACTTC.

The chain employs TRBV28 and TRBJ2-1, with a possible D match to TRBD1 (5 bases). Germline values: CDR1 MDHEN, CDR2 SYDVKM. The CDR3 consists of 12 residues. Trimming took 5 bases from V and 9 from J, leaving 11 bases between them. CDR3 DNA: TGTGCCAGCAGTCTCGGTAGGGGTGAGCAGTTCTTC. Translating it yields CASSLGRGEQFF.

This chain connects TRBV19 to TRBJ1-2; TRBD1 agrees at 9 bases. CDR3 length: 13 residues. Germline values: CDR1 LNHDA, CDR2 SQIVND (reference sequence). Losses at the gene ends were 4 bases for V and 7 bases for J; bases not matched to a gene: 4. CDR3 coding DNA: TGTGCCAGTAGTAGGGGACAGGGATCTGGCTACACCTTC. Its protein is CASSRGQGSGYTF.

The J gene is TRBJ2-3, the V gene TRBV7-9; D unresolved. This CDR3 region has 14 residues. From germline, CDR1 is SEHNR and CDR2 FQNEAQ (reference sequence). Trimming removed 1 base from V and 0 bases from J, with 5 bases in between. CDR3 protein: CASSLDFSTDTQYF. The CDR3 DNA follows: TGTGCCAGCAGCTTAGACTTTAGCACAGATACGCAGTATTTT.

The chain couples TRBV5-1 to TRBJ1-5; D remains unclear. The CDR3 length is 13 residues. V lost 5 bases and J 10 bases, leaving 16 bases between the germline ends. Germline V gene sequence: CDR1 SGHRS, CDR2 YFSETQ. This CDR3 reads CASRELSTSPQHF. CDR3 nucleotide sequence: TGCGCCAGCAGGGAACTATCGACCAGCCCCCAGCATTTT.

This CDR3 is CASSRGFLAGSPLHF. The CDR3 nucleotides are TGTGCCAGCAGTCGCGGATTCTTGGCCGGTTCACCCCTCCACTTT. The chain has TRBV6-5 and TRBJ1-6, with D unclear. The ends were cut back, 5 bases at V and 9 bases at J, with 17 bases in the middle. The CDR3 totals 15 residues. Germline loops: CDR1 MNHEY, CDR2 SVGAGI.